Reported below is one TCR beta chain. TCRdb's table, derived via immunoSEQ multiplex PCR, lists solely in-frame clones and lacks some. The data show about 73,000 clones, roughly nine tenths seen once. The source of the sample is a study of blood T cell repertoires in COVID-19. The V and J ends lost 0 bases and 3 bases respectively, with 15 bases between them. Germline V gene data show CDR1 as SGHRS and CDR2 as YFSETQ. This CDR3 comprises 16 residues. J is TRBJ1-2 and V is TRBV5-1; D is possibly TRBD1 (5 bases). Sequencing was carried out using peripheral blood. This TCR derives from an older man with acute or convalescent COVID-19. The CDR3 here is CASSLAGGTSDYGYTF. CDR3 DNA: TGCGCCAGCAGCTTGGCCGGAGGGACCTCAGACTATGGCTACACCTTC.